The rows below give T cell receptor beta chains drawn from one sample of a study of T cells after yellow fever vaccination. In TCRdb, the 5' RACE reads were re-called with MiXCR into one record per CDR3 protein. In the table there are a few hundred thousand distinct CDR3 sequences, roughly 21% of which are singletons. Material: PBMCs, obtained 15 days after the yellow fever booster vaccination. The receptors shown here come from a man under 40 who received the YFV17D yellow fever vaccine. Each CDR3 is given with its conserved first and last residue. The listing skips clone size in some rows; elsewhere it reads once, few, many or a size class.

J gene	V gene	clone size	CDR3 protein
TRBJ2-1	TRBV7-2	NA	CASSLAPQGWGNEQFF
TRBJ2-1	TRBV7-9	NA	CASSPGLQYNEQFF
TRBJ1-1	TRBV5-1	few	CASSQTGAVNTEAFF
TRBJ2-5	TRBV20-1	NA	CSAPGGAETQYF
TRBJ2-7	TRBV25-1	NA	CASSAPGLAGDEQYF
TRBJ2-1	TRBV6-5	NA	CASSWTRGVGGSEQFF
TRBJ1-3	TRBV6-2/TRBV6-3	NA	CASSLPTGISGNTIYF
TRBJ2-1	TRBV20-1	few	CSAILGGGEQFF
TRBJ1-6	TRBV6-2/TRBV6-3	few	CASSYGFGSPLHF
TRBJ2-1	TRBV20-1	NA	CSAREWNYNEQFF
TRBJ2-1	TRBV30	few	CAWDPSPYNEQFF
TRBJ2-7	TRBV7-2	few	CASSRKGIAGEHEQYF
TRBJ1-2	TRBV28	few	CASSFRANYGYTF
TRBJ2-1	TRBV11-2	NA	CASSQRETSGMEQFF
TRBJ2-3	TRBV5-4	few	CASSLWNGAGTDTQYF
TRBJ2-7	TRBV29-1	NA	CSVATAYEQYF
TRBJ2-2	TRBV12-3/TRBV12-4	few	CASSFREGSAGELFF
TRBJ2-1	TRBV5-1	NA	CASSLVWASGYNEQFF
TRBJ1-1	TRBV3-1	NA	CASSQNGMGTEAFF
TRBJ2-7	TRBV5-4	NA	CASSRARASSTSDEQYF
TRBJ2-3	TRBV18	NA	CASSPPEVTLTDTQYF
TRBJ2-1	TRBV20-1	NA	CSAPQGLAGVINEQFF
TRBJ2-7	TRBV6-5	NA	CASSYSIAGGYEQYF
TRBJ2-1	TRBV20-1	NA	CSARTVWEREGGNEQFF
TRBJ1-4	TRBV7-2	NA	CASSSQGTNEKLFF